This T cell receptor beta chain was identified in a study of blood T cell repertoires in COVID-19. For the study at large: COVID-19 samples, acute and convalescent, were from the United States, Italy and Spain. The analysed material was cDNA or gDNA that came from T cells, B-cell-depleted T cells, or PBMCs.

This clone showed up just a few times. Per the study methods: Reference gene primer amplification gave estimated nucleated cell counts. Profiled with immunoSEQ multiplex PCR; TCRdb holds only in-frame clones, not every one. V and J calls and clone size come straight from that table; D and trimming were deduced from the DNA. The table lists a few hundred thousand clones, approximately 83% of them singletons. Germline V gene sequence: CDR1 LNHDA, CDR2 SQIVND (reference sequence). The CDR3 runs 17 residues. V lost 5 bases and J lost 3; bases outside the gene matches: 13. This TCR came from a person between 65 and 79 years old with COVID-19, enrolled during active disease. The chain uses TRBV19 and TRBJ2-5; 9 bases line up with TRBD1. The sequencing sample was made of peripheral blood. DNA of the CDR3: TGTGCCAGTAGTCCTAACAGGGGGCGCGGAACCGAAGAGACCCAGTACTTC. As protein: CASSPNRGRGTEETQYF.